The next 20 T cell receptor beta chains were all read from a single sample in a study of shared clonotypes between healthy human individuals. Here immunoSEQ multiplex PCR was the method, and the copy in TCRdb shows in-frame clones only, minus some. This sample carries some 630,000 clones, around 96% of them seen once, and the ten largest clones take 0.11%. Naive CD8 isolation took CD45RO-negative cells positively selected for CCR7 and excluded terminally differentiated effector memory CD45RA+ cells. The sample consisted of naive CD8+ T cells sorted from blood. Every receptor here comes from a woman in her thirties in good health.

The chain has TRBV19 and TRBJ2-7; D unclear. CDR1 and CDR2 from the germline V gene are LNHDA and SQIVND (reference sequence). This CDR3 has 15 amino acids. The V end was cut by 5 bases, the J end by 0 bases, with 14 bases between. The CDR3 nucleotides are TGTGCCAGTAGTCCCGGTGGTTATAGCTCCTACGAGCAGTACTTC. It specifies CASSPGGYSSYEQYF. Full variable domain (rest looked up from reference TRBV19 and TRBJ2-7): DGGITQSPKYLFRKEGQNVTLSCEQNLNHDAMYWYRQDPGQGLRLIYYSQIVNDFQKGDIAEGYSVSREKKESFPLTVTSAQKNPTAFYLCASSPGGYSSYEQYFGPGTRLTVT.

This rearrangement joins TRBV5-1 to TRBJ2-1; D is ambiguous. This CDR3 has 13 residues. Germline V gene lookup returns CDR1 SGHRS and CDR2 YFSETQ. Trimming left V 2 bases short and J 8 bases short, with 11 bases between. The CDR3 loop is CASSFSRQDEQFF. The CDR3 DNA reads TGCGCCAGCAGCTTTTCTCGGCAAGATGAGCAGTTCTTC.

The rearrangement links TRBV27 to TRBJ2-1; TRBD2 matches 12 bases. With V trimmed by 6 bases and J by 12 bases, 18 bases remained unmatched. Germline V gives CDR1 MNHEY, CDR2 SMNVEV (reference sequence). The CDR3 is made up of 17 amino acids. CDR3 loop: CASSPATLLAGGPGQFF. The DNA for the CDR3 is TGTGCCAGCAGCCCCGCGACCCTTCTAGCGGGAGGGCCTGGGCAGTTCTTC.

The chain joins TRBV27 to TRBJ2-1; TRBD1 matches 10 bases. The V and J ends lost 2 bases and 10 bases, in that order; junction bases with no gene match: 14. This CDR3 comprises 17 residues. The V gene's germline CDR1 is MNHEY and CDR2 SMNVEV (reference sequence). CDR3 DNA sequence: TGTGCCAGCAGTTTAATTGGGACAGGGGAAGGGCCTGGGGAGCAGTTCTTC. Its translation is CASSLIGTGEGPGEQFF.

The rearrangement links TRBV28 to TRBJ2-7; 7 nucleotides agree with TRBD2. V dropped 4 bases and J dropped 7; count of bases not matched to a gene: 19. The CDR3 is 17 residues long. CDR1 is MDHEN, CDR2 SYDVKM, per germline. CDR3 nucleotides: TGTGCCAGCAGTTCCTCCCCCTTTCAGCGGGAAAGTTGGGAGCAGTACTTC. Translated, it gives CASSSSPFQRESWEQYF.

CDR3: CASSLAITDTQYF. The CDR3 coding sequence is TGTGCCAGCAGCTTAGCCATTACAGATACGCAGTATTTT. This chain uses TRBV11-2 with TRBJ2-3; D is undetermined. The CDR3 consists of 13 residues. The V gene's germline CDR1 is SGHAT and CDR2 FQNNGV. V lost 1 base and J lost 3, with 5 bases in between.

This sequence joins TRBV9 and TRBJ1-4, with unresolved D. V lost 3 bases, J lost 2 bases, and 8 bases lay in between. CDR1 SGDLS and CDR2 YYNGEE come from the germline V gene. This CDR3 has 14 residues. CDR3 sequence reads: CASSGGRTNEKLFF. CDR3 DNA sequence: TGTGCCAGCAGCGGGGGTCGGACTAATGAAAAACTGTTTTTT.

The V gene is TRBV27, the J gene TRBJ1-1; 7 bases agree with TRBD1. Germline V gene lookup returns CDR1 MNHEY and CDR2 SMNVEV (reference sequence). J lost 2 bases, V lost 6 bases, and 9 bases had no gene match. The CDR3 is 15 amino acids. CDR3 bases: TGTGCCAGCAGGAGTATTGGGACAGATAACACTGAAGCTTTCTTT. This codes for CASRSIGTDNTEAFF.

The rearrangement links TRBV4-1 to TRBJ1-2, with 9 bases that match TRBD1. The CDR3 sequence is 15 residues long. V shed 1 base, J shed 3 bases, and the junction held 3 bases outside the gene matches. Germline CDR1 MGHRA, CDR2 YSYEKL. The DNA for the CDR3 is TGCGCCAGCAGCCAAGGGGGACAGGGATACTATGGCTACACCTTC. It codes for CASSQGGQGYYGYTF.

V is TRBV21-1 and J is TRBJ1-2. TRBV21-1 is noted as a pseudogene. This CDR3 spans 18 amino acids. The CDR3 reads CASSKGVGSLGGAYGYTF. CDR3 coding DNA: TGTGCCAGCAGCAAAGGCGTGGGGTCGTTGGGGGGAGCCTATGGCTACACCTTC.

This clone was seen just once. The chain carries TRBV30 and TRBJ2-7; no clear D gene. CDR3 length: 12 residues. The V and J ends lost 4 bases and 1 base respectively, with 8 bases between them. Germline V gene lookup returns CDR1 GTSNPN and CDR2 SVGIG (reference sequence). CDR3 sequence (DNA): TGTGCCTGGACCGCGGATTCCTACGAGCAGTACTTC. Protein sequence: CAWTADSYEQYF.

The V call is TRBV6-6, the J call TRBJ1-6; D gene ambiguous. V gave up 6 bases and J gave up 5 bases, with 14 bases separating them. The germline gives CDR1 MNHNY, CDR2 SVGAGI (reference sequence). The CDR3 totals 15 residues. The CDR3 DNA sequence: TGTGCCAGCAGCCTTGGTGTGGTGGATAATTCACCCCTCCACTTT. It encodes CASSLGVVDNSPLHF.

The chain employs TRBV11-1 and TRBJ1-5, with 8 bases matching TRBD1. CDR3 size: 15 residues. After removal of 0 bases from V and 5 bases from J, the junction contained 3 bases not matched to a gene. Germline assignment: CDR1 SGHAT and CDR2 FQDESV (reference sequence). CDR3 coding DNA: TGTGCCAGCAGCTTAGCTCCGACAGGGGATCAGCCCCAGCATTTT. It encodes CASSLAPTGDQPQHF.

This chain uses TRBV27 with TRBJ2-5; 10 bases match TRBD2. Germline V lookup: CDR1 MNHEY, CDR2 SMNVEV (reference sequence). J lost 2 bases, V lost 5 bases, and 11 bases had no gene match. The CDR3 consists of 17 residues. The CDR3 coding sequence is TGTGCCAGCAGTGTGGCCGTACTAGCGGGAACTCAAGAGACCCAGTACTTC. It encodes CASSVAVLAGTQETQYF.

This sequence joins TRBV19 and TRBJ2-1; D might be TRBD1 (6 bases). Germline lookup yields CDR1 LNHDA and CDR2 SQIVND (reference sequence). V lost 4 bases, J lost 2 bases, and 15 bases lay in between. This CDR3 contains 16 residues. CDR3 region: CASSTSQGPTYNEQFF. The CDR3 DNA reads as TGTGCCAGTAGTACATCACAGGGACCGACCTACAATGAGCAGTTCTTC.

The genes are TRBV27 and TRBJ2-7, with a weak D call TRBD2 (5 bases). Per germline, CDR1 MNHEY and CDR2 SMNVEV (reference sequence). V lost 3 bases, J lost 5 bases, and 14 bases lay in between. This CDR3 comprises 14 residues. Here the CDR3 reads CASSLVEGVHEQYF. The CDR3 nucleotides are TGTGCCAGCAGTTTGGTTGAGGGAGTCCACGAGCAGTACTTC.

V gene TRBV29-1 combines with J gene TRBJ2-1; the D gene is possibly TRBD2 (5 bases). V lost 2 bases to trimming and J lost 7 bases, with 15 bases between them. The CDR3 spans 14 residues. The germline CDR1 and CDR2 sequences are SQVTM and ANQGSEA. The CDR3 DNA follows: TGCAGCGTTGAATCAGCGGAAAGGCTGAATGAGCAGTTCTTC. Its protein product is CSVESAERLNEQFF.

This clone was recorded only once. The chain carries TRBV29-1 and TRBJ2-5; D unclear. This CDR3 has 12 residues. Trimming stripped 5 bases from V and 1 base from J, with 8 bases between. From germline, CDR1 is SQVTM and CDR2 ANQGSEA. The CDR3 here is CSVRASQETQYF. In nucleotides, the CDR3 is TGCAGCGTTCGGGCCAGCCAAGAGACCCAGTACTTC.

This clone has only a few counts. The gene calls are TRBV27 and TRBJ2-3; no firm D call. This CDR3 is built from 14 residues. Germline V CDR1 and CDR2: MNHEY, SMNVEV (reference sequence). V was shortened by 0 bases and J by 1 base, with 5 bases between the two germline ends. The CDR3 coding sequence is TGTGCCAGCAGTTTATCCCAGGGCACAGATACGCAGTATTTT. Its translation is CASSLSQGTDTQYF.

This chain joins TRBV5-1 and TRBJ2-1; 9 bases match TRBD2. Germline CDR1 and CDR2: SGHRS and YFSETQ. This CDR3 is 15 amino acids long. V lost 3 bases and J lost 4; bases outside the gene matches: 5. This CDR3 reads CASSSSGEIYNEQFF. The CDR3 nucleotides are TGCGCCAGCAGCTCTAGCGGGGAGATATACAATGAGCAGTTCTTC.